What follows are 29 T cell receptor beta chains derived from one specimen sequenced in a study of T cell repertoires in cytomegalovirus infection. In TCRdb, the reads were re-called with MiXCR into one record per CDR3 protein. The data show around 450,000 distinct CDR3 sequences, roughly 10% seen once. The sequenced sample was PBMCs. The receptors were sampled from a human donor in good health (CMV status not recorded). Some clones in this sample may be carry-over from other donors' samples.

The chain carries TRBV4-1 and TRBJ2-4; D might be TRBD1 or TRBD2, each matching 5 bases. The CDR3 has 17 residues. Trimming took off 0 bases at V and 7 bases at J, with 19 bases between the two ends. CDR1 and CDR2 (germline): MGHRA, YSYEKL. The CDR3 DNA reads TGCGCCAGCAGCCAAGAGGCCTGGGGGACCCTAAAGAACATTCAGTACTTC. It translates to CASSQEAWGTLKNIQYF.

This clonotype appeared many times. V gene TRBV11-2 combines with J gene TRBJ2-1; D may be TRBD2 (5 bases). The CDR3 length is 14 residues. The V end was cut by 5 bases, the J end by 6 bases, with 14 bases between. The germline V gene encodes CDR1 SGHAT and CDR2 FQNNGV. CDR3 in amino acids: CASSPLLRGNEQFF. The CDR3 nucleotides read TGTGCCAGCAGCCCTCTCCTTCGGGGCAATGAGCAGTTCTTC.

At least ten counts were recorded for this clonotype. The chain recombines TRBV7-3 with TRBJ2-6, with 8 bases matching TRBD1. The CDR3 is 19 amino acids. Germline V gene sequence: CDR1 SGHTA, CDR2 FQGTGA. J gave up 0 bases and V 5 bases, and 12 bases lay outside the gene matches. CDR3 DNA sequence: TGTGCCAGCAGCCGCCGTCCCGGGACAGGTAGCTCTGGGGCCAACGTCCTGACTTTC. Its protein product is CASSRRPGTGSSGANVLTF.

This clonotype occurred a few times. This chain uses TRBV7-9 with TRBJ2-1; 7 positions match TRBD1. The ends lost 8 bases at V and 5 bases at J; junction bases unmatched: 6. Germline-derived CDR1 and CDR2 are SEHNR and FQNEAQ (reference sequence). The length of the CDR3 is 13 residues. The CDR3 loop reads CASAEQGHNEQFF. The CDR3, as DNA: TGTGCCAGCGCTGAACAGGGGCACAATGAGCAGTTCTTC.

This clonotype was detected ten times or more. The CDR3 is CASSLVATVYNEQFF. The CDR3 DNA reads TGTGCCAGCAGCTTAGTGGCCACGGTCTACAATGAGCAGTTCTTC. V gene TRBV7-8 combines with J gene TRBJ2-1; D remains unclear. Germline V gives CDR1 SGHVS, CDR2 FQNEAQ. This CDR3 spans 15 amino acids. Deletions cut 1 base from V and 3 bases from J, with 10 bases between.

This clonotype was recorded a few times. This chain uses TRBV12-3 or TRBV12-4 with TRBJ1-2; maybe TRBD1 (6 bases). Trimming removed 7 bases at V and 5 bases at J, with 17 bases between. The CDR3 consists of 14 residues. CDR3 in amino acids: CASTRGGTLYGYTF. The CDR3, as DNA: TGTGCCAGCACCCGAGGGGGGACGCTTTATGGCTACACCTTC.

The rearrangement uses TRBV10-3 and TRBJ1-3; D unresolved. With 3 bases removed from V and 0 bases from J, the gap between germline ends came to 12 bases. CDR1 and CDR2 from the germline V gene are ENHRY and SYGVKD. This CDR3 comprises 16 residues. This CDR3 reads CAISEMMGSSGNTIYF. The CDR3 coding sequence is TGTGCCATCAGTGAAATGATGGGGAGCTCTGGAAACACCATATATTTT.

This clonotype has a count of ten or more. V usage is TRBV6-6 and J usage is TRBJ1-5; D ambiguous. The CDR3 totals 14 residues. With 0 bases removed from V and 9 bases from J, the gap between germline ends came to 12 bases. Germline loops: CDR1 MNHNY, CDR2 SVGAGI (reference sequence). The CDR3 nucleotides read TGTGCCAGCAGTTACTCGGGCCGGGATGCGCCCCAGCATTTT. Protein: CASSYSGRDAPQHF.

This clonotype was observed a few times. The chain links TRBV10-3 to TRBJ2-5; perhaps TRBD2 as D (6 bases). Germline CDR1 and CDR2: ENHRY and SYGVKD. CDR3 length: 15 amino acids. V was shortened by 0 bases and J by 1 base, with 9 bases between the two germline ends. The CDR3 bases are TGTGCCATCAGTGAGTCGGGCGGGATCCAAGAGACCCAGTACTTC. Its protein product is CAISESGGIQETQYF.

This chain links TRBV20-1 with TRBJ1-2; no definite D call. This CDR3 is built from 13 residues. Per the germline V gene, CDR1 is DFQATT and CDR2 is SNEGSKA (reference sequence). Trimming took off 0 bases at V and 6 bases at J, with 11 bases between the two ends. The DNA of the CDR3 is TGCAGTGCTAGAGATGTTCTGGCAAATGGCTACACCTTC. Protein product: CSARDVLANGYTF.

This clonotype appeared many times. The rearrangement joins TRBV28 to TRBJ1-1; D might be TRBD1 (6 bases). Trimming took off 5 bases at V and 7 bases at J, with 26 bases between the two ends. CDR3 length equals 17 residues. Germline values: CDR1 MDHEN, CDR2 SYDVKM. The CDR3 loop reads CASSAETGSPRYFEAFF. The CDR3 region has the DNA TGTGCCAGCAGTGCGGAAACAGGGTCGCCGCGCTATTTTGAAGCTTTCTTT.

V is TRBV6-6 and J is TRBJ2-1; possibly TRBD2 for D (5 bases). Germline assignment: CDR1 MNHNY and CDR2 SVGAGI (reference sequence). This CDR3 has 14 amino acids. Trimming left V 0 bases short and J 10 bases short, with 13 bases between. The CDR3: CASSYSPRGGEQFF. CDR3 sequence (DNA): TGTGCCAGCAGTTACTCCCCGCGAGGAGGCGAGCAGTTCTTC.

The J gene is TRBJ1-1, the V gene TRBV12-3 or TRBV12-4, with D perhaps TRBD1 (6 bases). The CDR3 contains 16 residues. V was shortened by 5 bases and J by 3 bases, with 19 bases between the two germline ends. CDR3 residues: CASSTRTGSGDTEAFF. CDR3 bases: TGTGCCAGCAGTACGCGTACAGGGAGTGGGGACACTGAAGCTTTCTTT.

The CDR3 nucleotides read TGTGCCAGCAGGGCGACGGGAAAGCTGAAACAGTTCTTC. This codes for CASRATGKLKQFF. The chain combines TRBV12-3 or TRBV12-4 with TRBJ2-1; TRBD2 is a possible D gene (5 bases). The CDR3 loop spans 13 amino acids. V was trimmed by 6 bases and J by 13 bases, leaving 19 bases between them.

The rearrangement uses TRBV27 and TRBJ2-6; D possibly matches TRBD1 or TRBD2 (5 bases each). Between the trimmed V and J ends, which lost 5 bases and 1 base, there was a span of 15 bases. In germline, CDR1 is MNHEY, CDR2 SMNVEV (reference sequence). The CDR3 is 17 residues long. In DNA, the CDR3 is TGTGCCAGCAGTCTCCGGGGACGCCTTTCTGGGGCCAACGTCCTGACTTTC. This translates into CASSLRGRLSGANVLTF.

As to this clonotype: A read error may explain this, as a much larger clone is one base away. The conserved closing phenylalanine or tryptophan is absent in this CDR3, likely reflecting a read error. This CDR3 reads CASSIRAGELFL. CDR3 nucleotides: TGTGCCAGTAGTATTAGGGCCGGGGAGCTGTTTTTA. The genes are TRBV19 and TRBJ2-2; D uncertain. CDR3 size: 12 residues. The V end was cut by 3 bases, the J end by 6 bases, with 5 bases between. Germline V gene lookup returns CDR1 LNHDA and CDR2 SQIVND (reference sequence).

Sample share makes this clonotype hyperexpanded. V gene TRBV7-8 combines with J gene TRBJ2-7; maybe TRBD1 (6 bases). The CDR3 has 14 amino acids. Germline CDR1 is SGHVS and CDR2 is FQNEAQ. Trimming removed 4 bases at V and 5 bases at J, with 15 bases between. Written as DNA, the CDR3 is TGTGCCAGCAGCTGGGACACCCCTGGCGACGAGCAGTACTTC. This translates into CASSWDTPGDEQYF.

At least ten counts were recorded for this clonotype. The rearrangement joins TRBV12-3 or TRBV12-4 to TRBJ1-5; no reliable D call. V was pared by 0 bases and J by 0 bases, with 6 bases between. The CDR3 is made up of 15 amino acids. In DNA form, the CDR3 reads TGTGCCAGCAGTTTAGCGGCCAATAGCAATCAGCCCCAGCATTTT. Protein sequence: CASSLAANSNQPQHF.

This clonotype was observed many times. CDR3 sequence reads: CSARDPSGGDSNQPQHF. DNA of the CDR3: TGCAGTGCTAGAGATCCTAGTGGAGGTGATAGCAATCAGCCCCAGCATTTT. The J gene is TRBJ1-5, the V gene TRBV20-1; D gene uncertain. The length of the CDR3 is 17 residues. Germline lookup yields CDR1 DFQATT and CDR2 SNEGSKA (reference sequence). V lost 0 bases and J lost 0, with 15 bases in between.

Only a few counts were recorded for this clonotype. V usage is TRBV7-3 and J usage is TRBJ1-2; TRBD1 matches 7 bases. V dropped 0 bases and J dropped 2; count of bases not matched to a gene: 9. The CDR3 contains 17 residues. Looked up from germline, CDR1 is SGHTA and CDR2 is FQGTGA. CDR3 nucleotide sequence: TGTGCCAGCAGCTTAACGGGGGGGGCAGGGGGAAACTATGGCTACACCTTC. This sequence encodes CASSLTGGAGGNYGYTF.

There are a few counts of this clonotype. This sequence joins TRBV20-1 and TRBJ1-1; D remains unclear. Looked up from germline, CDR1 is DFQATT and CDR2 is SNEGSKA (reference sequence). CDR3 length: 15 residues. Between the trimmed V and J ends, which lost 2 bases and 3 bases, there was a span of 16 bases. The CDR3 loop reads CSARNPNGGDTEAFF. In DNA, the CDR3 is TGCAGTGCTAGAAACCCCAACGGAGGCGACACTGAAGCTTTCTTT.

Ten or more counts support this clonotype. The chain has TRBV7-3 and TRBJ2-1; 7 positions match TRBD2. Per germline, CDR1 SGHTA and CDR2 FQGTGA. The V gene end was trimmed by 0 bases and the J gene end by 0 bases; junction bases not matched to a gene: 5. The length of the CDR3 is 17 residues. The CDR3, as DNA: TGTGCCAGCAGCTTAACGGGGGAGGGCCACTCCTACAATGAGCAGTTCTTC. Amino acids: CASSLTGEGHSYNEQFF.

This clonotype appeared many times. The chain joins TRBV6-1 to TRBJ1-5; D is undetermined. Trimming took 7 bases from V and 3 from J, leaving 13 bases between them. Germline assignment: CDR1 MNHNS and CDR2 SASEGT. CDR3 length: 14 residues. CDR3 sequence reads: CASKALGNNQPQHF. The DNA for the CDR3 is TGTGCCAGCAAGGCTTTGGGCAACAATCAGCCCCAGCATTTT.

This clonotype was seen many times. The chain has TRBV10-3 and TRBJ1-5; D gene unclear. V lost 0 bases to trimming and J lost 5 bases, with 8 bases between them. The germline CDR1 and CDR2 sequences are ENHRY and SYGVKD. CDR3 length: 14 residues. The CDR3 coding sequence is TGTGCCATCAGTGAGTCCAGAAGGCATCAGCCCCAGCATTTT. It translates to CAISESRRHQPQHF.

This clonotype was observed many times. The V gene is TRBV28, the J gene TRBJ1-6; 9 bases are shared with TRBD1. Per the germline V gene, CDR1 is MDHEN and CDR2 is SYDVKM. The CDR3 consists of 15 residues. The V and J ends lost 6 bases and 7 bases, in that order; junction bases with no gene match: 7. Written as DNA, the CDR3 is TGTGCCAGCAGATCGGGACAGGGTGTGAATTCACCCCTCCACTTT. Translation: CASRSGQGVNSPLHF.

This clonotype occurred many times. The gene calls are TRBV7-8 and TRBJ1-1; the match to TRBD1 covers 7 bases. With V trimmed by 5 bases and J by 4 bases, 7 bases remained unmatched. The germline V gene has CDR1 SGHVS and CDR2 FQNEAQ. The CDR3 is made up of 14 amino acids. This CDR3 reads CASSRLGQSTEAFF. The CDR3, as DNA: TGTGCCAGCAGCAGATTGGGACAGAGCACTGAAGCTTTCTTT.

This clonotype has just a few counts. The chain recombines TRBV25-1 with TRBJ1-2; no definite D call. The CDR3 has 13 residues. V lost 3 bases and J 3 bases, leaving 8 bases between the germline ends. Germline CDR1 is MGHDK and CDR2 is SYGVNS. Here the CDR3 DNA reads TGTGCCAGCAGTGATTCAGGTTACTATGGCTACACCTTC. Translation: CASSDSGYYGYTF.

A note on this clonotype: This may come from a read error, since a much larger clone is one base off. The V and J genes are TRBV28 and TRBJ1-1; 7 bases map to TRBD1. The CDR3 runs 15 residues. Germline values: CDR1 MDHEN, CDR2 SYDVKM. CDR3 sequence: CASSALSGGWVEAYF. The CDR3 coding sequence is TGTGCCAGCAGTGCCCTATCAGGGGGGTGGGTTGAAGCTTACTTT.

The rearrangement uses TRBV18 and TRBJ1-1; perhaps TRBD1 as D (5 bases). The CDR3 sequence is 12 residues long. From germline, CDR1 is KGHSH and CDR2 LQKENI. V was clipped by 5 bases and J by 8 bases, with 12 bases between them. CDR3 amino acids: CASSSGPGEAFF. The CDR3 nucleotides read TGTGCCAGCTCATCAGGGCCCGGGGAAGCTTTCTTT.